Below, 23 T cell receptor beta chains from the same sample are listed, as sequenced in a study of cytotoxic CD8 clonotypes in ibrutinib-treated CLL (dated by TCRdb to the early 2020s). The library was produced with the immunoSEQ multiplex PCR assay. TCRdb obtained this table from immuneACCESS and retained in-frame rearrangements with V and J assigned. These tables miss some clones; where compared with another copy, unresolved V genes account for less than half of the shortfall, and the remainder is unexplained. The sample includes some 30,000 clones, with 76% observed a single time. Jointly, the top ten make up 51% of the sample. The sequences come from PBMCs, collected after 36 months of ibrutinib treatment. The source of these receptors is a human donor with chronic lymphocytic leukemia.

V usage is TRBV11-2 and J usage is TRBJ1-3; no clear D. In germline, CDR1 is SGHAT, CDR2 FQNNGV. V gave up 1 base and J gave up 0 bases, with 10 bases separating them. This CDR3 is 16 amino acids long. The CDR3 is CASSLVGLSSGNTIYF. CDR3 in DNA: TGTGCCAGCAGCTTAGTTGGGTTGAGCTCTGGAAACACCATATATTTT.

The gene calls are TRBV19 and TRBJ2-5, with 8 bases aligning to TRBD2. V lost 10 bases, J lost 0 bases, and 10 bases stayed unmatched. CDR3 length: 15 residues. Germline lookup yields CDR1 LNHDA and CDR2 SQIVND (reference sequence). The CDR3 spells CATNRGGVDQETQYF. In DNA, the CDR3 is TGTGCCACCAACCGGGGGGGAGTGGACCAAGAGACCCAGTACTTC.

The V call is TRBV7-2, the J call TRBJ2-4; the match to TRBD2 covers 11 bases. The germline V gene encodes CDR1 SGHTA and CDR2 FQGNSA. The J segment lost 3 bases and the V segment lost 3 bases, leaving 7 bases of the junction unmatched. The CDR3 sequence is 17 residues long. In DNA, the CDR3 is TGTGCCAGCAGCTTCCTTAGCGGGGGGGATCTCAAAAACATTCAGTACTTC. Encoded protein: CASSFLSGGDLKNIQYF.

The V call is TRBV7-3, the J call TRBJ2-1; maybe TRBD1 (7 bases). Germline values: CDR1 SGHTA, CDR2 FQGTGA. Trimming left V 5 bases short and J 9 bases short, with 14 bases between. CDR3 length: 13 residues. The CDR3 DNA is TGTGCCAGCAGCAACTTTCAGGGGGGTGAGCAGTTCTTC. Translated, it gives CASSNFQGGEQFF.

The rearrangement joins TRBV5-4 to TRBJ2-6; D unresolved. The CDR3 is 17 amino acids. Germline V gene lookup returns CDR1 SGHNT and CDR2 YYREEE (reference sequence). The V gene lost 0 bases and the J gene lost 0 bases, with 10 bases spanning the gap. CDR3 bases: TGTGCCAGCAGCTTGGGTGAAGGCTACTCTGGGGCCAACGTCCTGACTTTC. As protein: CASSLGEGYSGANVLTF.

This clone was observed a handful of times. The rearrangement uses TRBV27 and TRBJ2-3; D gene unclear. Trimming removed 5 bases at V and 1 base at J, with 13 bases between. This CDR3 is 15 amino acids long. Germline V gives CDR1 MNHEY, CDR2 SMNVEV (reference sequence). Written as DNA, the CDR3 is TGTGCCAGCAGTCAAAGACCCGAGGGCACAGATACGCAGTATTTT. Protein: CASSQRPEGTDTQYF.

The rearrangement uses TRBV5-1 and TRBJ1-5; 8 bases map to TRBD1. Germline CDR1 is SGHRS and CDR2 is YFSETQ. The CDR3 covers 15 residues. V gave up 2 bases and J gave up 5 bases; unmatched junction bases: 6. The CDR3 spells CASSLPRTGHQPQHF. CDR3 in DNA: TGCGCCAGCAGCTTACCACGGACAGGGCATCAGCCCCAGCATTTT. Filled out from reference TRBV5-1 and TRBJ1-5, the complete variable domain reads KAGVTQTPRYLIKTRGQQVTLSCSPISGHRSVSWYQQTPGQGLQFLFEYFSETQRNKGNFPGRFSGRQFSNSRSEMNVSTLELGDSALYLCASSLPRTGHQPQHFGDGTRLSIL.

This clone was picked up one time. This chain uses TRBV9 with TRBJ1-4, with TRBD1 matching over 7 bases. Germline V gives CDR1 SGDLS, CDR2 YYNGEE. The length of the CDR3 is 14 residues. V lost 0 bases and J lost 5; bases outside the gene matches: 1. This chain's CDR3 is CASSVGDRNEKLFF. As DNA, the CDR3 is TGTGCCAGCAGCGTAGGGGACAGAAATGAAAAACTGTTTTTT.

The chain carries TRBV10-3 and TRBJ2-2; D possibly corresponds to TRBD1 (6 bases). CDR3 length equals 14 residues. The V and J ends lost 10 bases and 0 bases respectively, with 12 bases between them. The germline V gene encodes CDR1 ENHRY and CDR2 SYGVKD. CDR3 region: CATRTEPNTGELFF. The CDR3 region has the DNA TGTGCCACCCGGACAGAACCGAACACCGGGGAGCTGTTTTTT.

The V gene is TRBV11-2, the J gene TRBJ2-3, with a tentative D call TRBD1 (6 bases). Germline CDR1 is SGHAT and CDR2 is FQNNGV. The ends were cut back, 1 base at V and 4 bases at J, with 15 bases in the middle. CDR3 size: 16 residues. The CDR3 reads CASSLGRGKGADTQYF. In nucleotides, the CDR3 is TGTGCCAGCAGCTTAGGAAGGGGGAAGGGGGCAGATACGCAGTATTTT.

This clone was counted only a few times. The chain uses TRBV15 and TRBJ2-5, with 9 bases that match TRBD1. J gave up 1 base and V 6 bases, and 6 bases lay outside the gene matches. CDR1 and CDR2 (germline): LNHNV, YYDKDF (reference sequence). CDR3 size: 15 residues. This CDR3 reads CATRGDRDSQETQYF. In DNA form, the CDR3 reads TGTGCCACCAGAGGGGACAGGGACTCCCAAGAGACCCAGTACTTC.

The V and J genes are TRBV4-2 and TRBJ2-6; D call uncertain. The CDR3 extends over 15 amino acids. Germline V gene data show CDR1 as LGHNA and CDR2 as YNFKEQ. Trimming removed 0 bases at V and 0 bases at J, with 3 bases between. CDR3 coding DNA: TGTGCCAGCAGCCAAGACTACTCTGGGGCCAACGTCCTGACTTTC. Translating it yields CASSQDYSGANVLTF.

This clone was detected only once. V is TRBV6-5 and J is TRBJ1-2; TRBD1 aligns across 10 bases. The V and J ends lost 0 bases and 6 bases, in that order; junction bases with no gene match: 1. This CDR3 spans 14 amino acids. Germline CDR1 and CDR2: MNHEY and SVGAGI. The CDR3 DNA is TGTGCCAGCAGTTACTCGGGACAGGGGAATGGCTACACCTTC. This sequence encodes CASSYSGQGNGYTF.

The V call is TRBV19, the J call TRBJ1-2; D is ambiguous. From germline, CDR1 is LNHDA and CDR2 SQIVND (reference sequence). The ends were cut back, 3 bases at V and 4 bases at J, with 15 bases in the middle. This CDR3 region has 15 residues. The CDR3 nucleotides are TGTGCCAGTAGTATTGGCACAGAATACCTCTATGGCTACACCTTC. Protein product: CASSIGTEYLYGYTF. The full variable domain, rest sourced from reference TRBV19 and TRBJ1-2, is DGGITQSPKYLFRKEGQNVTLSCEQNLNHDAMYWYRQDPGQGLRLIYYSQIVNDFQKGDIAEGYSVSREKKESFPLTVTSAQKNPTAFYLCASSIGTEYLYGYTFGSGTRLTVV.

The J gene is TRBJ2-1, the V gene TRBV9; 8 nucleotides agree with TRBD2. The V segment lost 3 bases and the J segment 3 bases; nucleotides outside the gene matches: 5. CDR3 length equals 15 residues. Germline assignment: CDR1 SGDLS and CDR2 YYNGEE. DNA of the CDR3: TGTGCCAGCAGCGCCGGGGGGGCCTTCTACAATGAGCAGTTCTTC. Protein sequence: CASSAGGAFYNEQFF.

The rearrangement uses TRBV14 and TRBJ2-5; D gene unclear. Germline lookup yields CDR1 SGHDN and CDR2 FVKESK. The CDR3 covers 12 residues. V was shortened by 1 base and J by 4 bases, with 4 bases between the two germline ends. The CDR3 loop is CASSQVRETQYF. The CDR3 region has the DNA TGTGCCAGCAGCCAAGTTCGAGAGACCCAGTACTTC.

The J gene is TRBJ1-5, the V gene TRBV15, with D unresolved. This CDR3 has 14 amino acids. The germline CDR1 and CDR2 sequences are LNHNV and YYDKDF (reference sequence). The germline V and J ends were trimmed by 3 bases and 0 bases, with 6 bases remaining between them. The DNA of the CDR3 is TGTGCCACCAGCAGCCTGTATAGCAATCAGCCCCAGCATTTT. Residues: CATSSLYSNQPQHF.

The chain employs TRBV5-6 and TRBJ2-5, with D tentatively TRBD1 or TRBD2 (5 bases each). The CDR3 runs 14 residues. Germline V gene sequence: CDR1 SGHDT, CDR2 YYEEEE. Trimming removed 3 bases from V and 5 bases from J, with 14 bases in between. The CDR3 DNA follows: TGTGCCAGCAGCTCGGGACCGATGGGGGAGACCCAGTACTTC. The encoded protein is CASSSGPMGETQYF.

The rearrangement uses TRBV18 and TRBJ2-3; D remains ambiguous. V dropped 2 bases and J dropped 3 bases, with 0 bases sitting between them. CDR3 length: 11 amino acids. The germline V gene encodes CDR1 KGHSH and CDR2 LQKENI. Here the CDR3 DNA reads TGTGCCAGCTCACCAACAGATACGCAGTATTTT. It translates to CASSPTDTQYF.

The V and J genes are TRBV9 and TRBJ2-5, with a tentative D call TRBD1 (6 bases). The length of the CDR3 is 16 residues. Germline CDR1 SGDLS, CDR2 YYNGEE. The V end lost 3 bases, the J end lost 5 bases, and 20 bases lay between the germline ends. CDR3 in DNA: TGTGCCAGCAGCGCTCGTGGACAGCCGCCGACGGAGACCCAGTACTTC. This sequence encodes CASSARGQPPTETQYF.

The chain has TRBV27 and TRBJ1-5; 8 bases match TRBD1. After removal of 5 bases from V and 3 bases from J, the junction contained 9 bases not matched to a gene. The germline V gene has CDR1 MNHEY and CDR2 SMNVEV (reference sequence). The CDR3 consists of 16 residues. The DNA for the CDR3 is TGTGCCAGCAGTCAGCTGACAGGGGCCCCCAATCAGCCCCAGCATTTT. Protein: CASSQLTGAPNQPQHF.

This sequence joins TRBV19 and TRBJ2-7; 9 nucleotides line up with TRBD1. Losses at the gene ends were 4 bases for V and 3 bases for J; bases not matched to a gene: 1. The CDR3 covers 13 residues. Germline CDR1 reads LNHDA; CDR2 reads SQIVND (reference sequence). CDR3 bases: TGTGCCAGTAGTAGACAGGGGGACTACGAGCAGTACTTC. This translates into CASSRQGDYEQYF. Full variable domain (missing parts from reference TRBV19 and TRBJ2-7): DGGITQSPKYLFRKEGQNVTLSCEQNLNHDAMYWYRQDPGQGLRLIYYSQIVNDFQKGDIAEGYSVSREKKESFPLTVTSAQKNPTAFYLCASSRQGDYEQYFGPGTRLTVT.

The chain joins TRBV30 to TRBJ1-2; 12 positions match TRBD1. This CDR3 has 13 residues. The germline gives CDR1 GTSNPN, CDR2 SVGIG (reference sequence). Trimming removed 7 bases from V and 4 bases from J; junction bases left unmatched: 4. The CDR3 is CALGTGGFYGYTF. CDR3 DNA: TGTGCCTTAGGGACAGGGGGCTTCTATGGCTACACCTTC.